Listed below are T cell receptor beta chains from one sample, sequenced in a study of control samples from healthy donors and cancer patients. This table comes from immunoSEQ multiplex PCR, and its TCRdb copy is limited to in-frame clones, with some not included. This sample has fewer than 80,000 clones, with nearly 90% found just once. Sequenced: PBMCs. These receptors were taken from a man between 60 and 70 years old with colorectal cancer. The conserved cysteine and the conserved F or W are not part of the CDR3 here. A D gene is named only where the DNA matches it firmly. The size of a clone is reported for some rows only, either as once, few or many, or as a class for expanded clones.

abundance,j_gene,v_gene,d_gene,CDR3aa
-,TRBJ1-1,TRBV19,TRBD1,ASSRGQLNTEAF
-,TRBJ2-1,TRBV5-1,-,ASSPLTDNEQF
-,TRBJ1-6,TRBV2,TRBD1,ASRPGQGGNSPLH
-,TRBJ2-1,TRBV6-5,TRBD1,ASTKEGAAYNEQF
once,TRBJ1-2,TRBV7-9,-,ASSLIEGLY
-,TRBJ1-1,TRBV4-2,-,ASSHPIITRVNTEAF
once,TRBJ1-1,TRBV7-2,-,ASSLVGALEAF
-,TRBJ2-3,TRBV5-4,TRBD2,ATHHRGGTDTQY
-,TRBJ2-3,TRBV30,-,AWSVGGLADTQY
-,TRBJ1-5,TRBV2,-,ASRPQGLVSQPQH
-,TRBJ2-2,TRBV7-9,-,ASSPGLGGTGELF
-,TRBJ2-5,TRBV7-6,-,ASTTGQLGRTQY
-,TRBJ2-1,TRBV9,-,ASSGSGAEQF
-,TRBJ1-1,TRBV27,-,AKHREEDTEAF
-,TRBJ1-2,TRBV28,-,ASRVGTQGNYGYT
-,TRBJ2-7,TRBV19,-,ARAGTTISYEQY
-,TRBJ2-7,TRBV5-1,-,ASSLSGRSVSLEQY
-,TRBJ1-4,TRBV21-1,-,ASSKAVFVRGGESSRATNEKLF
-,TRBJ1-1,TRBV5-1,-,ASSLYRNTEAF
-,TRBJ2-1,TRBV21-1,-,ASSTPGGGALANEQF
-,TRBJ1-5,TRBV6-1,-,ASSEAARFNQPQH
-,TRBJ2-5,TRBV9,-,ASSPGLGRQETQY
-,TRBJ2-1,TRBV2,-,ASSEGFDEQF
-,TRBJ2-3,TRBV4-3,-,ASSQDKPTDTQY
-,TRBJ1-2,TRBV3-1/TRBV3-2,TRBD1,ASSQRGQGINLFNYGYT
-,TRBJ1-2,TRBV27,-,ASRNSGTPGGYT
-,TRBJ2-3,TRBV7-9,-,ASSSGVGGDTQY
-,TRBJ2-3,TRBV10-1,TRBD2,ASSSWGGSTDTQY
-,TRBJ2-3,TRBV6-2/TRBV6-3,-,ASSYSSGLSLSTDTQY
-,TRBJ2-1,TRBV7-9,-,ASSLPQRFADEQF
once,TRBJ2-5,TRBV7-3,TRBD2,ASSLMGGSRGETQY
once,TRBJ1-2,TRBV5-6,-,ASSRAGAWDYGYT
-,TRBJ2-3,TRBV7-2,-,ASSPDYLSTDTQY
-,TRBJ1-1,TRBV5-4,-,ASSLRTEAF
-,TRBJ2-7,TRBV6-6,TRBD1,ASSYSSGTAYEQY
-,TRBJ1-3,TRBV7-2,TRBD1,ASSSGQGFGLTGNTIY
-,TRBJ1-2,TRBV20-1,-,SASGGRGYT
-,TRBJ1-2,TRBV5-1,TRBD1,ASSLVGTGGAYLSGYT
-,TRBJ1-1,TRBV30,-,AWTRDPGRSTEAF
-,TRBJ2-2,TRBV18,TRBD2,ASSPPPSGDPTGELF
-,TRBJ2-1,TRBV6-2/TRBV6-3,-,ASSLRRSEQF
-,TRBJ2-5,TRBV2,TRBD2,ASSKSGGAAQY